Presented here are 10 T cell receptor beta chains from one specimen sequenced in a study of control samples from healthy donors and cancer patients. TCRdb's copy holds only in-frame clones and misses some; the assay was immunoSEQ multiplex PCR. The data contain 60,000 to 75,000 clones, 65% to 85% of them seen just once; the ten biggest clones take up 15% to 18%. The sequenced material came from blood. The origin of the receptors is a man in his 60s in good health.

The genes are TRBV6-5 and TRBJ2-5; the D is unclear. Trimming stripped 2 bases from V and 1 base from J, with 11 bases between. The CDR3 extends over 15 amino acids. Per germline, CDR1 MNHEY and CDR2 SVGAGI. The CDR3 sequence: CASSYQGRSQETQYF. As DNA, the CDR3 is TGTGCCAGCAGTTACCAAGGACGGTCCCAAGAGACCCAGTACTTC.

This chain links TRBV14 with TRBJ1-3; D call uncertain. The ends were cut back, 3 bases at V and 0 bases at J, with 12 bases in the middle. CDR1 is SGHDN, CDR2 FVKESK, per germline. The CDR3 has 16 residues. This CDR3 is CASSHIATNSGNTIYF. The CDR3 DNA reads as TGTGCCAGCAGCCATATCGCTACGAACTCTGGAAACACCATATATTTT.

The chain uses TRBV19 and TRBJ1-5; weak D call: TRBD1 (5 bases). The CDR3 has 14 amino acids. Germline CDR1 LNHDA, CDR2 SQIVND (reference sequence). Between the trimmed V and J ends, which lost 3 bases and 4 bases, there was a span of 10 bases. CDR3: CASSIRSGNQPQHF. CDR3 nucleotide sequence: TGTGCCAGTAGTATCAGGTCAGGGAATCAGCCCCAGCATTTT.

The chain couples TRBV3-1 (or the pseudogene TRBV3-2) to TRBJ2-1; 11 nucleotides align to TRBD2. Unmatched junction bases numbered 0, after V lost 2 bases and J lost 3 bases. Per the germline V gene, CDR1 is LGHDT and CDR2 is YNNKEL (reference sequence). CDR3 length equals 15 residues. The CDR3 bases are TGTGCCAGCAGCCAAACTAGCGGGAGCTACAATGAGCAGTTCTTC. This sequence encodes CASSQTSGSYNEQFF.

The genes are TRBV7-3 and TRBJ2-3; D gene unclear. Between the trimmed V and J ends, which lost 5 bases and 4 bases, there was a span of 13 bases. This CDR3 comprises 14 residues. Looked up from germline, CDR1 is SGHTA and CDR2 is FQGTGA. CDR3 region: CASSHGRGADTQYF. DNA for the CDR3: TGTGCCAGCAGCCATGGGCGAGGTGCAGATACGCAGTATTTT.

The chain joins TRBV29-1 to TRBJ1-2, with D unclear. V was clipped by 7 bases and J by 2 bases, with 8 bases between them. Germline V CDR1 and CDR2: SQVTM, ANQGSEA. CDR3 length equals 11 residues. CDR3 coding DNA: TGCAGCGCAGAATTAAACTATGGCTACACCTTC. Protein product: CSAELNYGYTF.

The CDR3 region is CASSLGRRAYEQYF. DNA of the CDR3: TGTGCCAGCAGCCTAGGAAGGCGGGCCTACGAGCAGTACTTC. This chain joins TRBV28 and TRBJ2-7; weak D call: TRBD2 (5 bases). V dropped 6 bases and J dropped 2 bases, with 14 bases sitting between them. Germline CDR1 and CDR2: MDHEN and SYDVKM. This CDR3 contains 14 residues.

The chain has TRBV29-1 and TRBJ1-2; D is undetermined. The V gene lost 1 base and the J gene lost 2 bases, with 11 bases spanning the gap. The CDR3 is 14 amino acids. The germline V gene has CDR1 SQVTM and CDR2 ANQGSEA. In nucleotides, the CDR3 is TGCAGCGTTGAAGTTGCGGACGCAAACTATGGCTACACCTTC. This encodes CSVEVADANYGYTF.

The chain couples TRBV5-5 to TRBJ2-1; the match to TRBD2 covers 9 bases. CDR3 length: 14 residues. The V gene end was trimmed by 3 bases and the J gene end by 5 bases; junction bases not matched to a gene: 3. CDR1 SGHKS and CDR2 YYEKEE come from the germline V gene (reference sequence). The CDR3 DNA is TGTGCCAGCAGCTGGGGGACTAGCAACAATGAGCAGTTCTTC. Encoded protein: CASSWGTSNNEQFF.

The chain employs TRBV20-1 and TRBJ1-4; a weak D match, TRBD1 (5 bases). The V gene's germline CDR1 is DFQATT and CDR2 SNEGSKA (reference sequence). V was pared by 3 bases and J by 8 bases, with 19 bases between. This CDR3 has 15 residues. The CDR3 reads CSASREGVLGEKLFF. In DNA form, the CDR3 reads TGCAGTGCTAGTCGAGAAGGGGTATTAGGGGAAAAACTGTTTTTT.